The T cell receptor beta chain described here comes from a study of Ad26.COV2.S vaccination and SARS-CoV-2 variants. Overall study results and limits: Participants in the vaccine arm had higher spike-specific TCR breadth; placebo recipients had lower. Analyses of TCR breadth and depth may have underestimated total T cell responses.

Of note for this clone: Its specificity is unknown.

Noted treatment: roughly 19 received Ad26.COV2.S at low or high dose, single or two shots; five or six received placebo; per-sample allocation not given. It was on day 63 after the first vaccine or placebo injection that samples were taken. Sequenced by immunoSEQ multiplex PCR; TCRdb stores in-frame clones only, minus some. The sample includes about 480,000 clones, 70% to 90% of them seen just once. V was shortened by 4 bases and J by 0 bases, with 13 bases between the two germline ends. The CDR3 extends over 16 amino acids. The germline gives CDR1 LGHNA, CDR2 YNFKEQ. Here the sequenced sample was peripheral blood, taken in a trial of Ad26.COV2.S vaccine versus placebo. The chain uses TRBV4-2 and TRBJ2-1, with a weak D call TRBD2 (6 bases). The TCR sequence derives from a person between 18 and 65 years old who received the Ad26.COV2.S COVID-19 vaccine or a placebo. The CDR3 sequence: CASSPEGVGSYNEQFF. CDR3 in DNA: TGTGCCAGCAGCCCGGAGGGAGTGGGCTCCTACAATGAGCAGTTCTTC.